This T cell receptor beta chain was sequenced during a study of TIL therapy for anti-PD-1-resistant metastatic lung cancer. Study summary: Most patients had lung adenocarcinoma. Broader study findings: Infused TIL clonotypes partially replaced the baseline blood repertoire, then decayed over months. Treatment-naive, never-smoker and oncogene-addicted patients were overrepresented in this highly selected cohort.

This was the immunoSEQ v3 assay. TCRdb's table, derived via immunoSEQ multiplex PCR, lists solely in-frame clones and lacks some. The sample shows just under 60,000 clones, 55% to 70% of them seen only once. Time point given: pre-treatment sample, taken before nivolumab and TIL therapy. Notes on this clone: Antigen specificity is unknown.

This clonotype was sampled from a person aged 25 to 80 with non-small cell lung cancer. The sequenced sample was blood, obtained at baseline.

This CDR3 is CASSMNSDNEQFF. CDR3 in DNA: TGTGCCAGTAGTATGAACAGCGACAATGAGCAGTTCTTC. The chain carries TRBV19 and TRBJ2-1, with D unclear. The CDR3 runs 13 residues. V lost 3 bases, J lost 5 bases, and 8 bases lay in between. Germline loops: CDR1 LNHDA, CDR2 SQIVND (reference sequence).